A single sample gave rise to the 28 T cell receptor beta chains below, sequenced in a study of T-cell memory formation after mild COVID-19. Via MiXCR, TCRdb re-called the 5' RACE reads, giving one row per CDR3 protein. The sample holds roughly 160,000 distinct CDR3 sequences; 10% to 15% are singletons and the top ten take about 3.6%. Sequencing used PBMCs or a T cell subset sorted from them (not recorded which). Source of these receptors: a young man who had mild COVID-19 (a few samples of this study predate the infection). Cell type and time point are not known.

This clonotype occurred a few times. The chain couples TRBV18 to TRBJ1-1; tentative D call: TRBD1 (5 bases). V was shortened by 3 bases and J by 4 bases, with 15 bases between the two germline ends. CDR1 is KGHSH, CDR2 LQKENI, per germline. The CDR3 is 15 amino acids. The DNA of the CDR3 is TGTGCCAGCTCACCCCAGGGAGGTGCGAGCACTGAAGCTTTCTTT. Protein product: CASSPQGGASTEAFF.

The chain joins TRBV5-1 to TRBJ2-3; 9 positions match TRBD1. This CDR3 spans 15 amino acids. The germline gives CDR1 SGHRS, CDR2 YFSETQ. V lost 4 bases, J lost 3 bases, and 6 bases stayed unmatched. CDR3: CASSVGTGPTDTQYF. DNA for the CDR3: TGCGCCAGCAGCGTGGGGACAGGGCCTACAGATACGCAGTATTTT.

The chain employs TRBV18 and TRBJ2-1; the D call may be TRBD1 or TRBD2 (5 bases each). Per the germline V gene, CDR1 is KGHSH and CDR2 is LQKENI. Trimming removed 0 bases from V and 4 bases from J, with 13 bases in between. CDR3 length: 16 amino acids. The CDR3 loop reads CASSPPERDAYNEQFF. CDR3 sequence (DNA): TGTGCCAGCTCACCACCCGAGAGGGACGCGTACAATGAGCAGTTCTTC.

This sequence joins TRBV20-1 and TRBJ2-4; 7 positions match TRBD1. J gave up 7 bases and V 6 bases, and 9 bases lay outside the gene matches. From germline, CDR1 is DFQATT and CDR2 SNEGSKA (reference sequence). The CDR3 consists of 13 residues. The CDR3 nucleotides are TGCAGTGCGCCGAGACAGGGAAGGAACATTCAGTACTTC. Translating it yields CSAPRQGRNIQYF.

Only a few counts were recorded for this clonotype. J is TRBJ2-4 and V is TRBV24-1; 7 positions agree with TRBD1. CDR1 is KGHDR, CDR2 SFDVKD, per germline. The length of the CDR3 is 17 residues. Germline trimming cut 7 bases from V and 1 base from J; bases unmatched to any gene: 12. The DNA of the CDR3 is TGTGCCACCAGCCGGGACAGCCCGCAGAAGGCCAAAAACATTCAGTACTTC. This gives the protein CATSRDSPQKAKNIQYF.

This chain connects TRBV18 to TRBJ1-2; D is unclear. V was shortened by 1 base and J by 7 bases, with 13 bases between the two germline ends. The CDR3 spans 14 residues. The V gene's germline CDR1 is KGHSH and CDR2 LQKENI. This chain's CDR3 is CASSPQGGGVGYTF. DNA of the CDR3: TGTGCCAGCTCACCACAGGGAGGTGGTGTTGGCTACACCTTC.

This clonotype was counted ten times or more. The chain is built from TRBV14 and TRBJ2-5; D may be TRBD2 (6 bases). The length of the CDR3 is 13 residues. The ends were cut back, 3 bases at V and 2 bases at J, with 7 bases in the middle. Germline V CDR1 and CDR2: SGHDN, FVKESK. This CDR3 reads CASSQGLQETQYF. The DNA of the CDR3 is TGTGCCAGCAGCCAGGGACTGCAAGAGACCCAGTACTTC.

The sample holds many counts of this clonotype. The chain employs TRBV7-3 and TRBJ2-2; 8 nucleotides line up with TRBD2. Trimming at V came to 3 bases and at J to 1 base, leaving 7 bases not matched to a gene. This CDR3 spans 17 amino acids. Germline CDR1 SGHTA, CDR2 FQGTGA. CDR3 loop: CASSFQAGLGNTGELFF. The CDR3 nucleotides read TGTGCCAGCAGCTTTCAAGCGGGACTAGGGAACACCGGGGAGCTGTTTTTT.

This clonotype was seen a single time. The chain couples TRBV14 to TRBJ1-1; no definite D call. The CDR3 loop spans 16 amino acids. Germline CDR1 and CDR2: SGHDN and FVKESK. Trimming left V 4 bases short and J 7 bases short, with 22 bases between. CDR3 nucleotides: TGTGCCAGCAGCCCTTTGTCGAATAGGTTAGAGGGTGAAGCTTTCTTT. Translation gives CASSPLSNRLEGEAFF.

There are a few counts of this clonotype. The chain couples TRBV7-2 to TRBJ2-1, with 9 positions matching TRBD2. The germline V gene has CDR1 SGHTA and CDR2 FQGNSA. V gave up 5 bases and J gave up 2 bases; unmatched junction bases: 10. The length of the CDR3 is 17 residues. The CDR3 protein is CASSRGAGGRAYNEQFF. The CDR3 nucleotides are TGTGCCAGCAGCCGCGGCGCGGGGGGGCGGGCCTACAATGAGCAGTTCTTC.

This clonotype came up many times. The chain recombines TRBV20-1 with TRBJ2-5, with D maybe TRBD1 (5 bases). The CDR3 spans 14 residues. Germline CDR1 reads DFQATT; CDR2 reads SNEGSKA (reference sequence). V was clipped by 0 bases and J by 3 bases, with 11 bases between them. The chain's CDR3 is CSARDGKGEETQYF. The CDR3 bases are TGCAGTGCTAGAGATGGTAAAGGGGAAGAGACCCAGTACTTC.

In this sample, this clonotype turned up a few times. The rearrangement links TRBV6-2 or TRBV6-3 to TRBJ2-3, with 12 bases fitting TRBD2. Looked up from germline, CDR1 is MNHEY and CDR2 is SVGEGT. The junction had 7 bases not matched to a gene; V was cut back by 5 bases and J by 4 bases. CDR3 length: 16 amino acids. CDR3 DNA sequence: TGTGCCAGCAGTCCGGGACTAGCGGGCGCTGCAGATACGCAGTATTTT. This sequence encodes CASSPGLAGAADTQYF.

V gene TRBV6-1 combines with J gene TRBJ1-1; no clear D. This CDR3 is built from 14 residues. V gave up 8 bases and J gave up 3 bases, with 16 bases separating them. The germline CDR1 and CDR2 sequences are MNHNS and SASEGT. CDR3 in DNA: TGTGCCAGCTTCCGGGATACTGCTGACACTGAAGCTTTCTTT. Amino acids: CASFRDTADTEAFF.

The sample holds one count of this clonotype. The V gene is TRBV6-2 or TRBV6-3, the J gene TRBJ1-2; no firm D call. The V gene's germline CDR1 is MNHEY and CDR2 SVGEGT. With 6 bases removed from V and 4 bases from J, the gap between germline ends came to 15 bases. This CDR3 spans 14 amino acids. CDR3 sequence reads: CASSRDEGPYGYTF. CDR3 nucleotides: TGTGCCAGCAGCCGTGACGAAGGACCCTATGGCTACACCTTC.

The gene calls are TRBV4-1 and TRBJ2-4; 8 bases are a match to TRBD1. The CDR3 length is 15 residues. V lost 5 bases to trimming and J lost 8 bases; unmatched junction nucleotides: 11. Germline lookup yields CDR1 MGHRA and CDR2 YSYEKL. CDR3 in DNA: TGCGCCAGCAGCGCGGGTCCAGGGGGCGCGGACATTCAGTACTTC. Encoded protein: CASSAGPGGADIQYF.

CDR3 protein: CASAGGNQPQHF. The CDR3 DNA is TGTGCCAGCGCGGGGGGGAATCAGCCCCAGCATTTT. The chain couples TRBV2 to TRBJ1-5; D is perhaps TRBD1 (5 bases). Germline V gene data show CDR1 as SNHLY and CDR2 as FYNNEI. Deletions cut 8 bases from V and 4 bases from J, with 9 bases between. The CDR3 loop spans 12 amino acids.

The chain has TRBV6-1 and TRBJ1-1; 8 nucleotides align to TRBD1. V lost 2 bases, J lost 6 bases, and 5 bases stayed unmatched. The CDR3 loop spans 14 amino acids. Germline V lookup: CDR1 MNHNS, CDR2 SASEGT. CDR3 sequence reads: CASSEWVQGAEAFF. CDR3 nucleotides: TGTGCCAGCAGTGAATGGGTACAGGGGGCTGAAGCTTTCTTT.

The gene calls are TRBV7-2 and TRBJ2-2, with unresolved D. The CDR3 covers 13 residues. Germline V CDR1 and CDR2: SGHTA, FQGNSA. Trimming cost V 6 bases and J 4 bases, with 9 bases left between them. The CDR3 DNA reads TGTGCCAGCAGTCGACCGGGCACCGGGGAGCTGTTTTTT. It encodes CASSRPGTGELFF.

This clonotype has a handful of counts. The CDR3 protein is CASNEEAGANVLTF. CDR3 nucleotide sequence: TGTGCCAGCAACGAAGAGGCTGGGGCCAACGTCCTGACTTTC. The chain uses TRBV6-5 and TRBJ2-6; no clear D gene. This CDR3 contains 14 residues. Germline-derived CDR1 and CDR2 are MNHEY and SVGAGI. V lost 7 bases and J lost 2, with 9 bases in between.

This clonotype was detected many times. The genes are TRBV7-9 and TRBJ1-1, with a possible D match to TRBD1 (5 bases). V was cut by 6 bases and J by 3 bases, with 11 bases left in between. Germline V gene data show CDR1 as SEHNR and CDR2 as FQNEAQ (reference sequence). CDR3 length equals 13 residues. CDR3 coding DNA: TGTGCCAGCAGGGGGGGTCGGGACACTGAAGCTTTCTTT. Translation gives CASRGGRDTEAFF.

The CDR3 coding sequence is TGTGCCAGCAGTGGGACACCCACCTACGAGCAGTACTTC. It specifies CASSGTPTYEQYF. The chain employs TRBV2 and TRBJ2-7; D perhaps matches TRBD1 (5 bases). The V gene lost 4 bases and the J gene lost 2 bases, with 9 bases spanning the gap. Germline V lookup: CDR1 SNHLY, CDR2 FYNNEI. This CDR3 has 13 amino acids. The variable domain in full, completed from reference TRBV2 and TRBJ2-7, reads EPEVTQTPSHQVTQMGQEVILRCVPISNHLYFYWYRQILGQKVEFLVSFYNNEISEKSEIFDDQFSVERPDGSNFTLKIRSTKLEDSAMYFCASSGTPTYEQYFGPGTRLTVT.

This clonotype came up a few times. The CDR3 reads CASSLDSSTDTQYF. The CDR3 DNA is TGCGCCAGCAGCTTAGACAGTAGCACAGATACGCAGTATTTT. This chain joins TRBV5-1 and TRBJ2-3; D is possibly TRBD1 (5 bases). The V gene's germline CDR1 is SGHRS and CDR2 YFSETQ. V was pared by 2 bases and J by 0 bases, with 7 bases between. The CDR3 runs 14 residues.

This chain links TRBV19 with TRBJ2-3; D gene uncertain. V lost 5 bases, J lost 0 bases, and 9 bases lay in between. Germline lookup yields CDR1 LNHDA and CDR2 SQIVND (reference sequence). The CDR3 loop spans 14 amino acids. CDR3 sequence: CASSPAPSTDTQYF. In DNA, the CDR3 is TGTGCCAGTAGTCCGGCTCCGAGCACAGATACGCAGTATTTT.

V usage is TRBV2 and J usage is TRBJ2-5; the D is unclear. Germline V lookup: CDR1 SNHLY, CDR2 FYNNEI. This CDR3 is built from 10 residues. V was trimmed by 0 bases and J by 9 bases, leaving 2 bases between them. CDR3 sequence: CASSEAAQYF. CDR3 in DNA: TGTGCCAGCAGTGAAGCGGCCCAGTACTTC.

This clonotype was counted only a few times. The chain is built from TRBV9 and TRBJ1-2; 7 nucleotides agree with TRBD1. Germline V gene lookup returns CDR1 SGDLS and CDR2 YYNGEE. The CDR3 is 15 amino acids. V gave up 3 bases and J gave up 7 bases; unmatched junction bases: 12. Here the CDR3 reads CASSGRQGTFLGYTF. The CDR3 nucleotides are TGTGCCAGCAGCGGTAGACAGGGAACCTTCCTTGGCTACACCTTC.

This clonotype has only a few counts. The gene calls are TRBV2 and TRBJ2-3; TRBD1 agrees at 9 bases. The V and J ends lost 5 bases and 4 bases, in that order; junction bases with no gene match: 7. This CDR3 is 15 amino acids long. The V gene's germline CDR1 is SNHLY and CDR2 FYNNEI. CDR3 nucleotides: TGTGCCAGCAGTCTACAGGGGGCGCAGGCAGATACGCAGTATTTT. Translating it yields CASSLQGAQADTQYF.

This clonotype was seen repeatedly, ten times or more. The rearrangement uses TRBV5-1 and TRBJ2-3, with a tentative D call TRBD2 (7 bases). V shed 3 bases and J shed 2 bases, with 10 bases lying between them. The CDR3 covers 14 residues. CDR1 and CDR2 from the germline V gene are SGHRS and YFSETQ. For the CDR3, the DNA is TGCGCCAGCAGCTACGGGGGGCCCACAGATACGCAGTATTTT. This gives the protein CASSYGGPTDTQYF.

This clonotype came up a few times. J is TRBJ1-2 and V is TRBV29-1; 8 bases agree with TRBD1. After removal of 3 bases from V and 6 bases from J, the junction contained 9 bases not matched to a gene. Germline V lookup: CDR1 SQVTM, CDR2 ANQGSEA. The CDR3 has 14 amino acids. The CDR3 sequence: CSVDRGLLYDGYTF. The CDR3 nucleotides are TGCAGCGTTGACAGGGGGCTCCTATATGATGGCTACACCTTC.